These 5 T cell receptor beta chains came from one sample sequenced in a study of control samples from healthy donors and cancer patients. Some clones are missing from TCRdb's copy, which holds only in-frame ones; the method was immunoSEQ multiplex PCR. Of about 110,000 clones listed, approximately 90% are singletons. The sequenced sample was blood. The source of these receptors is a woman between 50 and 59 years old in good health.

This clone was observed a few times. The chain uses TRBV7-9 and TRBJ1-1, with a tentative D call TRBD1 (6 bases). The ends were cut back, 4 bases at V and 11 bases at J, with 17 bases in the middle. CDR3 length: 13 amino acids. Germline V gene lookup returns CDR1 SEHNR and CDR2 FQNEAQ (reference sequence). This CDR3 reads CASSSLEGGAAFF. The CDR3 region has the DNA TGTGCCAGCAGCTCCCTGGAGGGGGGGGCCGCTTTCTTT.

The rearrangement joins TRBV7-3 to TRBJ1-5; no clear D gene. V gave up 5 bases and J gave up 0 bases, with 11 bases separating them. The CDR3 sequence is 15 residues long. Per germline, CDR1 SGHTA and CDR2 FQGTGA. CDR3 region: CASSPRVDSNQPQHF. DNA of the CDR3: TGTGCCAGCAGCCCCCGGGTCGATAGCAATCAGCCCCAGCATTTT.

The chain recombines TRBV4-1 with TRBJ2-7, with 8 bases that match TRBD1. CDR3 length: 13 amino acids. Germline-derived CDR1 and CDR2 are MGHRA and YSYEKL. Trimming took 5 bases from V and 3 from J; bases not matched to a gene: 3. In DNA form, the CDR3 reads TGCGCCAGCAGCGCGACAGGGGACTACGAGCAGTACTTC. Encoded protein: CASSATGDYEQYF.

This rearrangement joins TRBV10-1 to TRBJ1-1; no clear D. Between the trimmed V and J ends, which lost 0 bases and 2 bases, there was a span of 16 bases. Germline lookup yields CDR1 WNHNN and CDR2 SYGVQD (reference sequence). This CDR3 is built from 17 residues. This CDR3 is CASSESIVNRGNTEAFF. The DNA of the CDR3 is TGCGCCAGCAGTGAGTCGATCGTTAACCGGGGAAACACTGAAGCTTTCTTT.

This rearrangement joins TRBV9 to TRBJ2-1, with no clear D. V lost 0 bases to trimming and J lost 11 bases, with 18 bases between them. The CDR3 contains 15 residues. Germline CDR1 reads SGDLS; CDR2 reads YYNGEE. CDR3 loop: CASSVDVVGPRQQFF. CDR3 coding DNA: TGTGCCAGCAGCGTAGACGTTGTAGGGCCGCGACAGCAGTTCTTC.